What follows are 13 T cell receptor beta chains derived from one specimen sequenced in a study of blood T cell repertoires in COVID-19. TCRdb's table, derived via immunoSEQ multiplex PCR, lists solely in-frame clones and lacks some. Of 90,000 to 150,000 clones listed, approximately 92% are singletons. Sequenced input: peripheral blood. These receptors were taken from a man aged 65-85 years with active or convalescent COVID-19.

This chain joins TRBV19 and TRBJ2-7; 10 bases agree with TRBD1. With V trimmed by 4 bases and J by 8 bases, 5 bases remained unmatched. Per the germline V gene, CDR1 is LNHDA and CDR2 is SQIVND (reference sequence). This CDR3 has 13 residues. CDR3 sequence reads: CASSTGTGEQQYF. CDR3 in DNA: TGTGCCAGTAGTACCGGGACAGGGGAACAGCAGTACTTC.

V gene TRBV18 combines with J gene TRBJ1-4; D might be TRBD1 (5 bases). The V gene's germline CDR1 is KGHSH and CDR2 LQKENI. The CDR3 is 14 residues long. Trimming stripped 3 bases from V and 5 bases from J, with 10 bases between. The CDR3 coding sequence is TGTGCCAGCTCACCGGGACTAGGGAATGAAAAACTGTTTTTT. As protein: CASSPGLGNEKLFF.

The V call is TRBV2, the J call TRBJ2-6; D is unclear. Germline CDR1 reads SNHLY; CDR2 reads FYNNEI. The CDR3 length is 14 residues. V was trimmed by 4 bases and J by 0 bases, leaving 4 bases between them. This CDR3 is CASSVASGANVLTF. The CDR3 bases are TGTGCCAGCAGTGTGGCCTCTGGGGCCAACGTCCTGACTTTC.

The rearrangement joins TRBV24-1 to TRBJ1-5; 8 bases are shared with TRBD1. The CDR3 runs to 13 residues. J lost 5 bases, V lost 7 bases, and 3 bases had no gene match. From germline, CDR1 is KGHDR and CDR2 SFDVKD. The DNA of the CDR3 is TGTGCCACCAGACAGGGGGAAGATCAGCCCCAGCATTTT. It yields the protein CATRQGEDQPQHF.

The rearrangement links TRBV6-5 to TRBJ1-1; 7 bases are a match to TRBD1. CDR1 and CDR2 from the germline V gene are MNHEY and SVGAGI. This CDR3 is 13 amino acids long. V was pared by 5 bases and J by 5 bases, with 5 bases of the junction left unmatched. CDR3 sequence reads: CASSPRQGTEAFF. The CDR3 bases are TGTGCCAGCAGTCCCCGACAGGGAACTGAAGCTTTCTTT.

The rearrangement uses TRBV7-9 and TRBJ1-2; 8 bases are shared with TRBD1. Losses at the gene ends were 4 bases for V and 2 bases for J; bases not matched to a gene: 6. This CDR3 region has 15 residues. Germline values: CDR1 SEHNR, CDR2 FQNEAQ (reference sequence). The CDR3 loop reads CASSSLGTGNYGYTF. DNA of the CDR3: TGTGCCAGCAGCTCCCTAGGGACAGGAAACTATGGCTACACCTTC.

This clone came up once. The rearrangement joins TRBV5-6 to TRBJ2-1, with D maybe TRBD1 (6 bases). The germline V gene encodes CDR1 SGHDT and CDR2 YYEEEE. V was cut by 0 bases and J by 7 bases, with 11 bases left in between. CDR3 length: 14 amino acids. In DNA, the CDR3 is TGTGCCAGCAGCTTGGGAACAGGGTGGAATGAGCAGTTCTTC. It translates to CASSLGTGWNEQFF.

This chain uses TRBV23-1 with TRBJ1-1, with TRBD1 matching 7 bases. TRBV23-1 is treated as an ORF (open reading frame) with a function not yet certain. J lost 0 bases, V lost 7 bases, and 20 bases had no gene match. This CDR3 spans 19 amino acids. The CDR3 bases are TGCGCCAGCACGATCCATGTTAGGGCGGACAGGATTTTGAACACTGAAGCTTTCTTT. Protein sequence: CASTIHVRADRILNTEAFF.

The rearrangement links TRBV15 to TRBJ2-1; 8 bases align to TRBD2. This CDR3 is built from 15 residues. The V segment lost 2 bases and the J segment 3 bases; nucleotides outside the gene matches: 3. Germline-derived CDR1 and CDR2 are LNHNV and YYDKDF (reference sequence). CDR3 nucleotides: TGTGCCACCAGCAGACCTAGCGGGTACTACAATGAGCAGTTCTTC. It encodes CATSRPSGYYNEQFF.

The rearrangement joins TRBV5-1 to TRBJ2-7; TRBD1 agrees at 7 bases. The germline CDR1 and CDR2 sequences are SGHRS and YFSETQ. Germline trimming cut 8 bases from V and 5 bases from J; bases unmatched to any gene: 13. CDR3 size: 14 residues. In nucleotides, the CDR3 is TGCGCCAGTTCCTGGGGAACAGGGGCCGACGAGCAGTACTTC. Its translation is CASSWGTGADEQYF.

The chain joins TRBV28 to TRBJ2-5; 7 bases line up with TRBD1. CDR1 and CDR2 from the germline V gene are MDHEN and SYDVKM. The CDR3 sequence is 14 residues long. The V and J ends lost 5 bases and 5 bases, in that order; junction bases with no gene match: 8. Here the CDR3 DNA reads TGTGCCAGCAGTCCAGAGGGGGCGGGTGAGACCCAGTACTTC. The encoded protein is CASSPEGAGETQYF.

The DNA for the CDR3 is TGTGCCTGGAGTAAAATCACGCGGGAGACCTACGAGCAGTACTTC. Its protein is CAWSKITRETYEQYF. The chain carries TRBV30 and TRBJ2-7, with 7 bases lining up with TRBD2. The germline CDR1 and CDR2 sequences are GTSNPN and SVGIG (reference sequence). This CDR3 is 15 amino acids long. The ends lost 2 bases at V and 2 bases at J; junction bases unmatched: 9. The full variable domain, with the rest looked up from reference TRBV30 and TRBJ2-7, is SQTIHQWPATLVQPVGSPLSLECTVEGTSNPNLYWYRQAAGRGLQLLFYSVGIGQISSEVPQNLSASRPQDRQFILSSKKLLLSDSGFYLCAWSKITRETYEQYFGPGTRLTVT.

The chain carries TRBV24-1 and TRBJ1-5, with a tentative D call TRBD1 (5 bases). In germline, CDR1 is KGHDR, CDR2 SFDVKD. The CDR3 is 15 amino acids. Trimming took 6 bases from V and 3 from J, leaving 14 bases between them. CDR3 region: CATSHGAEINQPQHF. The CDR3 DNA follows: TGTGCCACCAGTCATGGGGCGGAAATCAATCAGCCCCAGCATTTT.